This TCR beta chain is drawn from a study of blood T cell repertoires in COVID-19. Per the original data handling: Reference gene primer amplification gave estimated nucleated cell counts. Clones were read by immunoSEQ multiplex PCR, and TCRdb kept only the in-frame ones, dropping some. V, J and clone size reflect that table, while D and trimming were determined from the DNA. The table has approximately 380,000 clones, 88% seen once. Participant-reported clinical history was the basis for cohort assignment. Per the germline V gene, CDR1 is MDHEN and CDR2 is SYDVKM. Trimming shortened V by 0 bases and J by 1 base, and 10 bases separated the two germline ends. The CDR3 has 15 amino acids.

The chain joins TRBV28 to TRBJ2-7; no clear D gene. What was sequenced was PBMCs or T cells enriched from blood (not recorded which). The TCR sequence derives from a woman aged 18-29 years who had recovered from COVID-19. The CDR3 loop reads CASSLWGLSSYEQYF. Here the CDR3 DNA reads TGTGCCAGCAGTTTATGGGGCTTATCGTCCTACGAGCAGTACTTC. Using reference TRBV28 and TRBJ2-7 for the parts outside the CDR3, the full variable domain is DVKVTQSSRYLVKRTGEKVFLECVQDMDHENMFWYRQDPGLGLRLIYFSYDVKMKEKGDIPEGYSVSREKKERFSLILESASTNQTSMYLCASSLWGLSSYEQYFGPGTRLTVT.